Listed below are T cell receptor beta chains from one sample, sequenced in a study of Graves' ophthalmopathy and Graves' hyperthyroidism. Each CDR3 protein is one row after TCRdb ran MiXCR on the multiplex PCR reads. The table has a few hundred thousand distinct CDR3 sequences, about a sixth seen once. The sample taken for sequencing was peripheral blood. The receptors stem from an adult woman with stable Graves' hyperthyroidism. The CDR3 runs from the conserved cysteine through the conserved F or W. The order of the fields is J gene, V gene, CDR3 protein.

>TRBJ1-2|TRBV11-2
CAWSPDGPSNYTF
>TRBJ2-5|TRBV27
CASSKLSGTGGFETQYF
>TRBJ2-5|TRBV6-1
CSSGETSQETQYF
>TRBJ1-1|TRBV28
CASSTGGGRNTEAFF
>TRBJ1-1|TRBV28
CASSERGGDTEAFF
>TRBJ2-7|TRBV12-3/TRBV12-4
CASSLRDGSSYEQYF
>TRBJ1-2|TRBV19
CASSMDQLGGYTF
>TRBJ2-7|TRBV19
CASSIVGTSGLYEQYF
>TRBJ2-7|TRBV20-1
CSASEAVQNYEQYF
>TRBJ2-7|TRBV13
CASSSNRLLAGESYEQYF
>TRBJ2-5|TRBV20-1
CSARGGTSGGFQETQYF
>TRBJ2-7|TRBV28
CASRYDTGDYDQYF
>TRBJ1-5|TRBV20-1
CSARKTDYVNQPQHF
>TRBJ2-4|TRBV12-3/TRBV12-4
CASRLDRRGIQYF
>TRBJ1-1|TRBV28
CASREQEPMNTEAFF